These 26 T cell receptor beta chains were sequenced from one sample in a study of human T cells and chemical hapten exposure. MiXCR, run by TCRdb on the RACE reads, gives a single entry per CDR3 protein. The profile covers more than 85,000 distinct CDR3 sequences, with around 35% appearing a single time and more than 2.5% taken by the ten largest. The sample's time point: patch test 3, about 24 weeks after DPC sensitization. Treatment indicated: therapeutic diphenylcyclopropenone sensitization with weekly scalp DPC. Source: whole blood, taken in connection with sensitization to the hapten diphenylcyclopropenone (DPC). The receptors were sampled from a man between 35 and 55 years old with alopecia areata. Some clones in this sample may be carry-over from other donors' samples.

This clonotype has more than one count but fewer than ten. The genes are TRBV10-2 and TRBJ2-7; D possibly corresponds to TRBD2 (5 bases). Germline-derived CDR1 and CDR2 are WSHSY and SAAADI. Trimming shortened V by 2 bases and J by 9 bases, and 17 bases separated the two germline ends. The CDR3 is 14 amino acids. CDR3 protein: CASSEGYFGEGQYV. The CDR3 bases are TGCGCCAGCAGTGAGGGGTACTTCGGGGAAGGGCAGTACGTC.

This clonotype has more than one count but fewer than ten. The genes are TRBV28 and TRBJ2-1; 9 bases are a match to TRBD2. CDR3 length: 15 amino acids. The germline V gene encodes CDR1 MDHEN and CDR2 SYDVKM. With V trimmed by 1 base and J by 5 bases, 3 bases remained unmatched. As DNA, the CDR3 is TGTGCCAGCAGTTTATCCAGCGGGAGGAACAATGAGCAGTTCTTC. Its protein product is CASSLSSGRNNEQFF.

In its sample, this clonotype is medium-sized (0.01 to 0.1%). V is TRBV29-1 and J is TRBJ2-4, with unresolved D. The V and J ends lost 2 bases and 3 bases respectively, with 5 bases between them. The germline gives CDR1 SQVTM, CDR2 ANQGSEA. CDR3 length equals 12 residues. The CDR3: CSVESDKNIQYF. In DNA form, the CDR3 reads TGCAGCGTTGAATCGGACAAAAACATTCAGTACTTC. Filled out from reference TRBV29-1 and TRBJ2-4, the complete variable domain reads SAVISQKPSRDICQRGTSLTIQCQVDSQVTMMFWYRQQPGQSLTLIATANQGSEATYESGFVIDKFPISRPNLTFSTLTVSNMSPEDSSIYLCSVESDKNIQYFGAGTRLSVL.

The rearrangement joins TRBV28 to TRBJ2-2; D not resolved. The CDR3 runs 14 residues. Between the trimmed V and J ends, which lost 2 bases and 1 base, there was a span of 5 bases. The germline gives CDR1 MDHEN, CDR2 SYDVKM. As DNA, the CDR3 is TGTGCCAGCAGTTTAGCGGAGAACACCGGGGAGCTGTTTTTT. Its translation is CASSLAENTGELFF.

J is TRBJ2-3 and V is TRBV27; tentatively, D is TRBD2 (6 bases). Trimming left V 4 bases short and J 2 bases short, with 13 bases between. Germline V CDR1 and CDR2: MNHEY, SMNVEV (reference sequence). The CDR3 has 15 amino acids. The CDR3: CASSSPGLHTDTQYF. The DNA of the CDR3 is TGTGCCAGCAGTTCCCCGGGACTGCACACAGATACGCAGTATTTT.

The V and J genes are TRBV24-1 and TRBJ2-2; D not resolved. V lost 7 bases and J lost 4, with 21 bases in between. This CDR3 is built from 17 residues. The germline CDR1 and CDR2 sequences are KGHDR and SFDVKD. The DNA of the CDR3 is TGTGCCACCAGCTCACATGCCGTTGGCAGAATCACCGGGGAGCTGTTTTTT. It encodes CATSSHAVGRITGELFF.

This chain joins TRBV3-1 and TRBJ2-5; no clear D. V dropped 4 bases and J dropped 2 bases, with 14 bases sitting between them. CDR1 LGHDT and CDR2 YNNKEL come from the germline V gene (reference sequence). The CDR3 is 15 amino acids. This CDR3 is CASSLSASKQETQYF. The DNA of the CDR3 is TGTGCCAGCAGCCTTTCGGCGTCAAAGCAAGAGACCCAGTACTTC.

The chain links TRBV18 to TRBJ2-5; TRBD2 aligns across 7 bases. CDR3 length: 15 amino acids. V lost 3 bases, J lost 5 bases, and 9 bases stayed unmatched. Germline-derived CDR1 and CDR2 are KGHSH and LQKENI. CDR3 amino acids: CASSPTGLLAETQYF. The CDR3 coding sequence is TGTGCCAGCTCACCGACGGGACTACTCGCGGAGACCCAGTACTTC. The variable domain in full, completed from reference TRBV18 and TRBJ2-5, reads NAGVMQNPRHLVRRRGQEARLRCSPMKGHSHVYWYRQLPEEGLKFMVYLQKENIIDESGMPKERFSAEFPKEGPSILRIQQVVRGDSAAYFCASSPTGLLAETQYFGPGTRLLVL.

This clonotype has just a few counts. The chain uses TRBV6-1 and TRBJ2-7; D is possibly TRBD1 (6 bases). V lost 8 bases to trimming and J lost 4 bases, with 9 bases between them. The CDR3 spans 11 residues. Germline values: CDR1 MNHNS, CDR2 SASEGT. CDR3 in amino acids: CASGQRYEQYV. CDR3 nucleotides: TGTGCCAGCGGACAGCGGTACGAGCAGTACGTC.

This chain connects TRBV11-1 to TRBJ2-7; 7 bases match TRBD1. The CDR3 covers 13 residues. Germline values: CDR1 SGHAT, CDR2 FQDESV (reference sequence). Trimming removed 0 bases from V and 6 bases from J; junction bases left unmatched: 2. The CDR3 DNA reads TGTGCCAGCAGCTTAGCGCCAGGGGGCGAGCAGTACGTC. This encodes CASSLAPGGEQYV.

V and J are TRBV20-1 and TRBJ2-7, with 9 bases lining up with TRBD2. This CDR3 is 15 amino acids long. Germline V CDR1 and CDR2: DFQATT, SNEGSKA (reference sequence). Unmatched junction bases numbered 11, after V lost 5 bases and J lost 3 bases. The CDR3, as DNA: TGCAGTGCTCGCCCTAGGGGCGGGAGGGTCTACGAGCAGTACGTC. Encoded protein: CSARPRGGRVYEQYV.

This chain links TRBV7-8 with TRBJ1-5; D unclear. The CDR3 totals 14 residues. V lost 1 base, J lost 6 bases, and 10 bases lay in between. The germline gives CDR1 SGHVS, CDR2 FQNEAQ. The CDR3 is CASSLVGSGQPQHF. The CDR3 coding sequence is TGTGCCAGCAGCTTAGTGGGATCGGGTCAGCCCCAGCATTTT.

Remarks on this clonotype: The junction and the germline gene differ at one end; a read error may be behind it. V usage is TRBV18 and J usage is TRBJ2-3; no clear D. Germline V gene sequence: CDR1 KGHSH, CDR2 LQKENI. This CDR3 is built from 14 residues. This CDR3 reads CANSRTSGTDTQYF. In nucleotides, the CDR3 is TGTGCCAACTCACGAACCTCAGGAACAGATACGCAGTATTTT. The whole variable domain, remainder taken from reference TRBV18 and TRBJ2-3, is NAGVMQNPRHLVRRRGQEARLRCSPMKGHSHVYWYRQLPEEGLKFMVYLQKENIIDESGMPKERFSAEFPKEGPSILRIQQVVRGDSAAYFCANSRTSGTDTQYFGPGTRLTVL.

The chain joins TRBV29-1 to TRBJ2-7; 9 positions agree with TRBD2. Germline V gives CDR1 SQVTM, CDR2 ANQGSEA. The CDR3 runs 12 residues. V was clipped by 5 bases and J by 3 bases; unmatched bases: 2. The CDR3 nucleotides read TGCAGCGTTCTAGCGGGGAACTACGAGCAGTACTTC. Protein: CSVLAGNYEQYF.

This clonotype has a handful of counts. The V call is TRBV12-3 or TRBV12-4, the J call TRBJ2-7; 8 positions match TRBD1. The CDR3 has 14 amino acids. V trimming: 4 bases; J trimming: 3 bases; junction bases outside the gene matches: 5. The CDR3 nucleotides are TGTGCCAGCAGTTCCGGGACAGGATACTACGAGCAGTACGTC. Its protein product is CASSSGTGYYEQYV.

A few counts support this clonotype. This chain connects TRBV5-1 to TRBJ2-5, with D maybe TRBD1 (5 bases). Trimming took 0 bases from V and 5 from J, leaving 8 bases between them. The germline V gene encodes CDR1 SGHRS and CDR2 YFSETQ. This CDR3 contains 13 residues. CDR3 residues: CASSLEGFETQYF. CDR3 DNA sequence: TGCGCCAGCAGCTTGGAGGGGTTTGAGACCCAGTACTTC.

This clonotype turned up a few times. This chain connects TRBV6-5 to TRBJ2-7; D is unclear. CDR1 and CDR2 from the germline V gene are MNHEY and SVGAGI. Trimming pared 5 bases from V and 0 bases from J, leaving 8 bases between. The CDR3 is made up of 13 amino acids. CDR3 nucleotide sequence: TGTGCCAGCAGTCGCGGAAACTCCTACGAGCAGTACTTC. It translates to CASSRGNSYEQYF.

The chain couples TRBV7-2 to TRBJ2-3; 13 bases match TRBD2. The CDR3 spans 16 residues. J gave up 4 bases and V 5 bases, and 6 bases lay outside the gene matches. CDR1 and CDR2 (germline): SGHTA, FQGNSA. CDR3 sequence (DNA): TGTGCCAGCAGCCGGACTAGCGGGAGTCCCCCAGATACGCAGTATTTT. Amino acid sequence: CASSRTSGSPPDTQYF.

The chain employs TRBV7-9 and TRBJ2-4; TRBD2 might be the D (6 bases). The CDR3 consists of 17 residues. Germline V gene data show CDR1 as SEHNR and CDR2 as FQNEAQ (reference sequence). V was trimmed by 5 bases and J by 0 bases, leaving 17 bases between them. The CDR3 coding sequence is TGTGCCAGCAGCCCAGGAGGTGGCGGGATAGCCAAAAACATTCAGTACTTC. It is translated as CASSPGGGGIAKNIQYF.

The chain carries TRBV11-2 and TRBJ2-2, with a weak D call TRBD2 (6 bases). The germline V gene encodes CDR1 SGHAT and CDR2 FQNNGV. The CDR3 contains 15 residues. Trimming pared 5 bases from V and 5 bases from J, leaving 15 bases between. The CDR3 region has the DNA TGTGCCAGCAGCGCTATCGGAGGGTTGACCGGGGAGCTGTTTTTT. The encoded protein is CASSAIGGLTGELFF.

This chain connects TRBV21-1 to TRBJ2-7; no check of the table's D call, TRBD2, against the DNA was made. TRBV21-1 is a listed pseudogene. The CDR3 sequence is 17 residues long. The CDR3 region is CASSKAQASGAPYEQYV. DNA for the CDR3: TGTGCCAGCAGCAAAGCGCAGGCTAGCGGGGCCCCCTACGAGCAGTACGTC.

J is TRBJ2-1 and V is TRBV5-6; D tentatively reads TRBD1 or TRBD2 (5 bases each). This CDR3 region has 13 residues. Trimming took 7 bases from V and 4 from J, leaving 12 bases between them. CDR1 and CDR2 (germline): SGHDT, YYEEEE. CDR3 in DNA: TGTGCCAGCGGGACCCGATTGTACAATGAGCAGTTCTTC. Amino acid sequence: CASGTRLYNEQFF. The variable domain in full, with the rest retrieved from reference TRBV5-6 and TRBJ2-1, is DAGVTQSPTHLIKTRGQQVTLRCSPKSGHDTVSWYQQALGQGPQFIFQYYEEEERQRGNFPDRFSGHQFPNYSSELNVNALLLGDSALYLCASGTRLYNEQFFGPGTRLTVL.

The V gene is TRBV6-2 or TRBV6-3, the J gene TRBJ2-7; no definite D call. Trimming pared 7 bases from V and 7 bases from J, leaving 20 bases between. From germline, CDR1 is MNHEY and CDR2 SVGEGT. The CDR3 has 14 amino acids. The chain's CDR3 is CASIRALQMGEQYF. CDR3 bases: TGTGCCAGCATCCGGGCCCTCCAGATGGGTGAGCAGTACTTC.

This clonotype was detected only a few times. The J gene is TRBJ1-1, the V gene TRBV28; a possible D gene is TRBD1 (6 bases). The length of the CDR3 is 14 residues. V gave up 3 bases and J gave up 2 bases, with 10 bases separating them. From germline, CDR1 is MDHEN and CDR2 SYDVKM. CDR3 DNA sequence: TGTGCCAGCAGTTTTGGGGGGCGAAACACTGAAGCTTTCTTT. Protein: CASSFGGRNTEAFF.

In this sample, this clonotype turned up a few times. The chain couples TRBV7-3 to TRBJ2-1; 7 nucleotides line up with TRBD2. The trim removed 5 bases at V and 8 bases at J, leaving 9 bases unmatched. CDR1 and CDR2 (germline): SGHTA, FQGTGA. This CDR3 region has 14 residues. The CDR3 DNA sequence: TGTGCCAGCAGCGTGGGCGGGAGTACGCATGAGCAGTTCTTC. Protein product: CASSVGGSTHEQFF.

This clonotype was seen just once. The V gene is TRBV24-1, the J gene TRBJ2-5; D ambiguous. V lost 3 bases and J 4 bases, leaving 11 bases between the germline ends. CDR1 is KGHDR and CDR2 is SFDVKD in the germline V gene. There are 14 residues in the CDR3. CDR3 residues: CATSDRVDTETQYF. CDR3 in DNA: TGTGCCACCAGTGATAGGGTAGATACAGAGACCCAGTACTTC.